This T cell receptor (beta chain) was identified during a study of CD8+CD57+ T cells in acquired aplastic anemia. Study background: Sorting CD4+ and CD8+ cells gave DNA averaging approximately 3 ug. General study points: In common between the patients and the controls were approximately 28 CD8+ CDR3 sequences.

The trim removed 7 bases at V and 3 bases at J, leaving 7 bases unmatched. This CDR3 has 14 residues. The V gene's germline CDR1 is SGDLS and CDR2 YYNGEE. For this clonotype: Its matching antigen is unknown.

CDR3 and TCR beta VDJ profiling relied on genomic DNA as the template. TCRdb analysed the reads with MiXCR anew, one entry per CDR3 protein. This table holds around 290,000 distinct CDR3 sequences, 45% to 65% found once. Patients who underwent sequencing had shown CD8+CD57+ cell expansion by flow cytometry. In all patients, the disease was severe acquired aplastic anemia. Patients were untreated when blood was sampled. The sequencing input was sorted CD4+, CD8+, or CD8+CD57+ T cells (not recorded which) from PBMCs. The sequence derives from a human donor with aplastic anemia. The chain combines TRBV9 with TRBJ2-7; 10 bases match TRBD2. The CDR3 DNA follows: TGTGCCAGCTCCCGGACTAGCGGAGTCTACGAGCAGTACTTC. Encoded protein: CASSRTSGVYEQYF.